A single sample is the source of the 15 T cell receptor beta chains below, sequenced in a study of identical twins. From the 5' RACE reads, TCRdb called clonotypes with MiXCR, one entry per CDR3 protein. Of 150,000 or so distinct CDR3 sequences listed, roughly 3.5% are singletons. Sample: memory T cells sorted from blood. The receptor set was obtained from a man in his late teens or twenties in good health.

This clonotype showed up many times. This rearrangement joins TRBV11-2 to TRBJ2-5; TRBD2 matches 12 bases. Losses at the gene ends were 4 bases for V and 5 bases for J; bases not matched to a gene: 8. Germline V lookup: CDR1 SGHAT, CDR2 FQNNGV. The CDR3 totals 16 residues. The DNA of the CDR3 is TGTGCCAGCAGCTCTACGGGACTAGCGGGTTTTGAGACCCAGTACTTC. Its translation: CASSSTGLAGFETQYF.

This clonotype was observed many times. V usage is TRBV28 and J usage is TRBJ1-5; maybe TRBD1 (6 bases). The CDR3 is made up of 15 amino acids. Trimming took off 5 bases at V and 0 bases at J, with 11 bases between the two ends. CDR1 MDHEN and CDR2 SYDVKM come from the germline V gene. Written as DNA, the CDR3 is TGTGCCAGCAGTAAAGGGGGGTATAGCAATCAGCCCCAGCATTTT. Its translation is CASSKGGYSNQPQHF.

Many counts were recorded for this clonotype. The chain uses TRBV7-2 and TRBJ2-7; 9 bases align to TRBD1. CDR1 SGHTA and CDR2 FQGNSA come from the germline V gene. With V trimmed by 5 bases and J by 6 bases, 11 bases remained unmatched. CDR3 size: 15 residues. The CDR3 nucleotides read TGTGCCAGCAGCATAAAGGGACAGGGAATCGGCGAGCAGTACTTC. Translated, it gives CASSIKGQGIGEQYF.

Points on this clonotype: A much larger clone differs by one base, so this may be a read error. This sequence joins TRBV6-2 or TRBV6-3 and TRBJ2-1, with D possibly being TRBD2 (5 bases). The CDR3 is made up of 16 amino acids. Trimming shortened V by 8 bases and J by 10 bases, and 27 bases separated the two germline ends. The V gene's germline CDR1 is MNHEY and CDR2 SVGEGT. DNA of the CDR3: TGTGCCAGCGCCCAAAGGCTGCGCGGCGCGGAGGCGGAGCAGTTCTTC. It encodes CASAQRLRGAEAEQFF.

There are many counts of this clonotype. J is TRBJ2-1 and V is TRBV20-1, with TRBD2 matching 7 bases. V was pared by 6 bases and J by 5 bases, with 10 bases of the junction left unmatched. Germline V CDR1 and CDR2: DFQATT, SNEGSKA (reference sequence). This CDR3 region has 14 residues. The CDR3 loop is CSAGVGGRNNEQFF. The CDR3 nucleotides are TGCAGTGCCGGCGTTGGCGGGAGAAACAATGAGCAGTTCTTC.

This clonotype has just a few counts. V usage is TRBV5-4 and J usage is TRBJ2-7; tentative D call: TRBD1 (6 bases). CDR3 length: 19 residues. Germline-derived CDR1 and CDR2 are SGHNT and YYREEE (reference sequence). The V end lost 2 bases, the J end lost 0 bases, and 24 bases lay between the germline ends. CDR3 amino acids: CASSLGGPGRSPSSYEQYV. CDR3 nucleotides: TGTGCCAGCAGCTTAGGGGGACCGGGGCGTTCTCCAAGCTCCTACGAGCAGTACGTC.

This clonotype was seen many times. V gene TRBV28 combines with J gene TRBJ2-2; D is perhaps TRBD1 (6 bases). V dropped 6 bases and J dropped 1 base, with 6 bases sitting between them. The CDR3 loop spans 13 amino acids. Germline V CDR1 and CDR2: MDHEN, SYDVKM. CDR3: CASRTGNTGELFF. CDR3 nucleotide sequence: TGTGCCAGCAGGACAGGGAACACCGGGGAGCTGTTTTTT.

In this sample, this clonotype turned up many times. The genes are TRBV5-4 and TRBJ2-3; D may be TRBD1 (6 bases). Germline V gene lookup returns CDR1 SGHNT and CDR2 YYREEE (reference sequence). The CDR3 runs 15 residues. The V and J ends lost 0 bases and 4 bases respectively, with 12 bases between them. In DNA, the CDR3 is TGTGCCAGCAGCTTGGCACAGGGTAAGTCAGATACGCAGTATTTT. It specifies CASSLAQGKSDTQYF.

The table lists this clonotype with many counts. The chain employs TRBV6-4 and TRBJ2-2; 7 nucleotides line up with TRBD1. The CDR3 runs 14 residues. Trimming at V came to 6 bases and at J to 7 bases, leaving 8 bases not matched to a gene. Per the germline V gene, CDR1 is MRHNA and CDR2 is SNTAGT. In DNA form, the CDR3 reads TGTGCCAGCAGAAAACTACAGGGGAACGGGGAGCTGTTTTTT. Protein: CASRKLQGNGELFF.

This clonotype showed up just a few times. The gene calls are TRBV7-6 and TRBJ2-5, with a weak D call TRBD2 (5 bases). Trimming took 1 base from V and 2 from J, leaving 11 bases between them. CDR1 is SGHVS, CDR2 FNYEAQ, per germline. CDR3 size: 15 residues. CDR3 sequence reads: CASSLGTGYQETQYF. CDR3 sequence (DNA): TGTGCCAGCAGCTTAGGAACGGGATATCAAGAGACCCAGTACTTC.

This clonotype has ten or more counts. The chain couples TRBV4-2 to TRBJ2-7; 7 bases line up with TRBD2. There are 15 residues in the CDR3. Germline V lookup: CDR1 LGHNA, CDR2 YNFKEQ. The trim removed 4 bases at V and 3 bases at J, leaving 9 bases unmatched. The CDR3 DNA reads as TGTGCCAGCAGCCGGAGTGCGGGAGTAAACTACGAGCAGTACTTC. The encoded protein is CASSRSAGVNYEQYF.

This clonotype appeared many times. The chain links TRBV28 to TRBJ2-2, with 8 bases matching TRBD1. The V gene end was trimmed by 4 bases and the J gene end by 2 bases; junction bases not matched to a gene: 6. The CDR3 has 16 amino acids. Germline loops: CDR1 MDHEN, CDR2 SYDVKM. In DNA, the CDR3 is TGTGCCAGCAGTTACCTCGGGACAGGAAACACCGGGGAGCTGTTTTTT. The encoded protein is CASSYLGTGNTGELFF.

This clonotype was recorded many times. This sequence joins TRBV27 and TRBJ2-7; 9 nucleotides agree with TRBD2. J was trimmed by 12 bases and V by 5 bases; bases with no gene match: 5. The CDR3 is 11 amino acids. From germline, CDR1 is MNHEY and CDR2 SMNVEV (reference sequence). As DNA, the CDR3 is TGTGCCAGCAGTCCAGGACTAGCGCTGTACTTC. This gives the protein CASSPGLALYF.

There are many counts of this clonotype. The V call is TRBV28, the J call TRBJ2-1; 9 bases line up with TRBD2. The CDR3 has 14 amino acids. The ends lost 8 bases at V and 7 bases at J; junction bases unmatched: 9. CDR1 is MDHEN, CDR2 SYDVKM, per germline. The CDR3 is CASEAGGGVNEQFF. CDR3 DNA sequence: TGTGCCAGCGAAGCGGGAGGAGGGGTTAATGAGCAGTTCTTC. Supplemented by reference TRBV28 and TRBJ2-1, the full variable domain reads DVKVTQSSRYLVKRTGEKVFLECVQDMDHENMFWYRQDPGLGLRLIYFSYDVKMKEKGDIPEGYSVSREKKERFSLILESASTNQTSMYLCASEAGGGVNEQFFGPGTRLTVL.

This clonotype turned up a few times. The V and J genes are TRBV4-2 and TRBJ2-1; 8 nucleotides align to TRBD2. The V segment lost 0 bases and the J segment 3 bases; nucleotides outside the gene matches: 4. The germline CDR1 and CDR2 sequences are LGHNA and YNFKEQ. This CDR3 spans 16 amino acids. CDR3 nucleotides: TGTGCCAGCAGCCAAGACGCCAGCGGGGGCTACAATGAGCAGTTCTTC. It translates to CASSQDASGGYNEQFF.